This TCR beta chain was observed in a study of blood T cell repertoires in COVID-19. Only in-frame clones appear in the TCRdb table, and some are missing; sequencing was by immunoSEQ multiplex PCR. The sample yields 110,000 to 150,000 clones, about four fifths seen once. CDR3 length equals 14 residues. Trimming took 6 bases from V and 7 from J, leaving 16 bases between them. Germline lookup yields CDR1 LNHDA and CDR2 SQIVND (reference sequence). The sample taken for sequencing was PBMCs or T cells enriched from blood (not recorded which). The sequence was obtained from a woman aged 18-29 years who had been exposed to COVID-19. The rearrangement uses TRBV19 and TRBJ1-5; the D is unclear. For the CDR3, the DNA is TGTGCCAGTAGCACCGCGGGATTAGTACAGCCCCAGCATTTT. Residues: CASSTAGLVQPQHF.